Listed here are 24 T cell receptor beta chains from one sample, sequenced in a study of beta chain features in type 1 diabetes (dated by TCRdb to between 2018 and 2020). Libraries were built with the immunoSEQ multiplex PCR assay. All of the isolated RNA was reverse transcribed with the High Capacity cDNA Reverse Transcription Kit, so expressed TCRB transcripts were sequenced. Sourced from immuneACCESS, this table was stored by TCRdb with only in-frame sequences that have V and J called. A share of the clones is absent; for the studies checked, an unresolved V gene accounts for under half, and the remainder has no known explanation. Within this sample are about 60,000 clones, with over 50% of them counted one time only. Of the sample, roughly 2.4% falls within the top ten clones. Material: Tregs from blood. In the paper's terms, the cell subset or site label means: regulatory CD4+ T cells. The receptors were gathered from a woman between 18 and 29 years old in good health.

J is TRBJ2-3 and V is TRBV5-1; TRBD2 matches at 7 bases. The germline V gene has CDR1 SGHRS and CDR2 YFSETQ. This CDR3 is 15 amino acids long. The ends lost 5 bases at V and 4 bases at J; junction bases unmatched: 10. This CDR3 is CASSGFAGVSDTQYF. CDR3 coding DNA: TGCGCCAGCAGTGGATTTGCGGGGGTATCAGATACGCAGTATTTT.

The V gene is TRBV5-8, the J gene TRBJ2-5, with TRBD1 as a possible D gene (6 bases). Germline CDR1 and CDR2: SGHTS and YDEGEE. This CDR3 is 13 amino acids long. V was trimmed by 0 bases and J by 3 bases, leaving 6 bases between them. The CDR3, as DNA: TGTGCCAGCAGCTTGGAGGGGGAAGAGACCCAGTACTTC. Translated, it gives CASSLEGEETQYF.

The chain combines TRBV7-8 with TRBJ1-6; weak D call: TRBD1 (6 bases). CDR3 length equals 15 residues. Trimming left V 5 bases short and J 6 bases short, with 14 bases between. From germline, CDR1 is SGHVS and CDR2 FQNEAQ. This chain's CDR3 is CASSPQGSANSPLHF. CDR3 sequence (DNA): TGTGCCAGCAGCCCCCAGGGGAGCGCTAATTCACCCCTCCACTTT.

The V and J genes are TRBV15 and TRBJ2-1; TRBD2 agrees at 11 bases. This CDR3 is built from 13 residues. The germline CDR1 and CDR2 sequences are LNHNV and YYDKDF (reference sequence). The ends lost 8 bases at V and 7 bases at J; junction bases unmatched: 4. DNA of the CDR3: TGTGCCACCCAAAGGACTAGCGGGAATGAGCAGTTCTTC. This gives the protein CATQRTSGNEQFF.

The V and J genes are TRBV9 and TRBJ2-5; tentatively, D is TRBD2 (7 bases). This CDR3 contains 15 residues. The germline gives CDR1 SGDLS, CDR2 YYNGEE. The V end lost 2 bases, the J end lost 2 bases, and 13 bases lay between the germline ends. In DNA form, the CDR3 reads TGTGCCAGCAGCGTCCGGGGGGCCTCACAAGAGACCCAGTACTTC. Translated, it gives CASSVRGASQETQYF. The whole variable domain, remainder taken from reference TRBV9 and TRBJ2-5, is DSGVTQTPKHLITATGQRVTLRCSPRSGDLSVYWYQQSLDQGLQFLIQYYNGEERAKGNILERFSAQQFPDLHSELNLSSLELGDSALYFCASSVRGASQETQYFGPGTRLLVL.

The V and J genes are TRBV12-5 and TRBJ1-1; TRBD1 might be the D (5 bases). The V end lost 0 bases, the J end lost 5 bases, and 7 bases lay between the germline ends. CDR3 length: 13 amino acids. The germline CDR1 and CDR2 sequences are LGHNT and FRNRAP. CDR3 nucleotides: TGTGCTAGTGGTTTGGTCGGGGGAACTGAAGCTTTCTTT. Translating gives CASGLVGGTEAFF.

This sequence joins TRBV30 and TRBJ2-1, with 7 positions matching TRBD2. V lost 6 bases to trimming and J lost 6 bases; unmatched junction nucleotides: 5. Germline CDR1 reads GTSNPN; CDR2 reads SVGIG (reference sequence). This CDR3 has 12 amino acids. The CDR3 loop is CACAGTTNEQFF. The CDR3 bases are TGTGCCTGCGCCGGGACTACCAATGAGCAGTTCTTC.

The chain has TRBV5-1 and TRBJ1-1; 7 nucleotides match TRBD1. The CDR3 is 15 amino acids. CDR1 is SGHRS, CDR2 YFSETQ, per germline. The ends lost 2 bases at V and 5 bases at J; junction bases unmatched: 9. The CDR3 loop is CASSFYRGGRTEAFF. In DNA, the CDR3 is TGCGCCAGCAGCTTTTACAGGGGCGGAAGGACTGAAGCTTTCTTT.

This chain uses TRBV2 with TRBJ2-6; 7 positions agree with TRBD1. The CDR3 totals 15 residues. V was pared by 10 bases and J by 2 bases, with 8 bases of the junction left unmatched. Germline-derived CDR1 and CDR2 are SNHLY and FYNNEI. CDR3 DNA sequence: TGTGCCACAACAGGGGAACGGGCTGGGGCCAACGTCCTGACTTTC. It encodes CATTGERAGANVLTF.

The chain uses TRBV27 and TRBJ1-1, with D perhaps TRBD1 (5 bases). In germline, CDR1 is MNHEY, CDR2 SMNVEV (reference sequence). Trimming left V 7 bases short and J 4 bases short, with 19 bases between. The CDR3 consists of 15 residues. CDR3 sequence: CASIYLLGGGTEAFF. The CDR3 nucleotides are TGTGCCAGCATCTACCTTCTCGGGGGTGGCACTGAAGCTTTCTTT.

The sample holds a few counts of this clone. The chain links TRBV18 to TRBJ1-2; 10 bases are shared with TRBD1. The CDR3 contains 15 residues. Germline V lookup: CDR1 KGHSH, CDR2 LQKENI. After removal of 5 bases from V and 8 bases from J, the junction contained 11 bases not matched to a gene. The CDR3, as DNA: TGTGCCAGCTCATCATCCCAGACAGGGGGCGACGGCTACACCTTC. Translated: CASSSSQTGGDGYTF.

This clone has a single count. This chain uses TRBV25-1 with TRBJ1-3; D call uncertain. Trimming shortened V by 6 bases and J by 6 bases, and 12 bases separated the two germline ends. This CDR3 comprises 13 residues. The germline V gene encodes CDR1 MGHDK and CDR2 SYGVNS. The CDR3 nucleotides read TGTGCCAGCAGGGACGGCGGGAAAAACACCATATATTTT. Protein sequence: CASRDGGKNTIYF.

This clone came up a few times. J is TRBJ2-3 and V is TRBV9, with no clear D. Germline loops: CDR1 SGDLS, CDR2 YYNGEE. With 0 bases removed from V and 2 bases from J, the gap between germline ends came to 10 bases. This CDR3 has 15 amino acids. Here the CDR3 DNA reads TGTGCCAGCAGCGTAGGAAGCATCTACACAGATACGCAGTATTTT. Amino acids: CASSVGSIYTDTQYF.

This clone has more than one count but fewer than ten. The rearrangement uses TRBV18 and TRBJ1-2; no clear D gene. Between the trimmed V and J ends, which lost 6 bases and 8 bases, there was a span of 16 bases. CDR1 and CDR2 from the germline V gene are KGHSH and LQKENI. The CDR3 is 13 amino acids. The CDR3 coding sequence is TGTGCCAGCTCCCCCTCGGGGAGAGAGGGCTACACCTTC. Protein: CASSPSGREGYTF.

The chain links TRBV5-1 to TRBJ1-2; a weak D match, TRBD1 (5 bases). Germline CDR1 is SGHRS and CDR2 is YFSETQ. The CDR3 consists of 15 residues. V lost 1 base and J lost 2, with 12 bases in between. CDR3 residues: CASSLRRGINYGYTF. In DNA, the CDR3 is TGCGCCAGCAGCTTGAGAAGGGGAATAAACTATGGCTACACCTTC.

A few counts support this clone. The chain uses TRBV7-2 and TRBJ2-7; 11 bases are shared with TRBD2. The junction had 3 bases not matched to a gene; V was cut back by 4 bases and J by 7 bases. In germline, CDR1 is SGHTA, CDR2 FQGNSA. The CDR3 covers 13 residues. The CDR3 region has the DNA TGTGCCAGCAGCTCCTCTAGCGGGGGGGAGCAGTACTTC. It yields the protein CASSSSSGGEQYF.

This sequence joins TRBV5-4 and TRBJ2-7, with 11 bases lining up with TRBD2. The germline V gene encodes CDR1 SGHNT and CDR2 YYREEE (reference sequence). The CDR3 extends over 15 amino acids. V was clipped by 0 bases and J by 2 bases; unmatched bases: 1. CDR3 bases: TGTGCCAGCAGCTTGGGACTAGCGGGGACCTACGAGCAGTACTTC. Its protein product is CASSLGLAGTYEQYF.

The chain carries TRBV30 and TRBJ2-5; D perhaps matches TRBD1 (5 bases). The assigned J gene may be wrong: the sequence end matches TRBJ2-7 better. The CDR3 consists of 12 residues. Germline lookup yields CDR1 GTSNPN and CDR2 SVGIG (reference sequence). The CDR3 DNA follows: TGTGCCTGGAGTGTCCAGGGCTACGAGCAGTACTTC. Translating it yields CAWSVQGYEQYF.

The J gene is TRBJ2-5, the V gene TRBV6-1, with no clear D. V shed 8 bases and J shed 2 bases, with 9 bases lying between them. There are 12 residues in the CDR3. Germline V gene lookup returns CDR1 MNHNS and CDR2 SASEGT. Written as DNA, the CDR3 is TGTGCCAGCTCTGAACAGCAAGAGACCCAGTACTTC. Amino acid sequence: CASSEQQETQYF.

This clone was counted only a few times. The chain is built from TRBV6-6 and TRBJ2-2, with D uncertain. Germline loops: CDR1 MNHNY, CDR2 SVGAGI (reference sequence). Trimming left V 7 bases short and J 7 bases short, with 16 bases between. The CDR3 consists of 14 residues. DNA of the CDR3: TGTGCCAGCACGTTGGGCCTTCGGATCGGGGAGCTGTTTTTT. Translated: CASTLGLRIGELFF.

Only one count was recorded for this clone. The chain recombines TRBV7-2 with TRBJ2-7, with D possibly matching TRBD2 (5 bases). The CDR3 runs to 15 residues. Trimming left V 5 bases short and J 0 bases short, with 14 bases between. Per the germline V gene, CDR1 is SGHTA and CDR2 is FQGNSA. CDR3 DNA sequence: TGTGCCAGCAGCCGCTGGACTGGGAACTCCTACGAGCAGTACTTC. This sequence encodes CASSRWTGNSYEQYF. The whole variable domain, filled in from reference TRBV7-2 and TRBJ2-7, reads GAGVSQSPSNKVTEKGKDVELRCDPISGHTALYWYRQSLGQGLEFLIYFQGNSAPDKSGLPSDRFSAERTGGSVSTLTIQRTQQEDSAVYLCASSRWTGNSYEQYFGPGTRLTVT.

The chain joins TRBV2 to TRBJ2-3; 7 bases are shared with TRBD2. This CDR3 has 15 amino acids. V lost 1 base, J lost 2 bases, and 3 bases stayed unmatched. Germline CDR1 reads SNHLY; CDR2 reads FYNNEI. CDR3 in amino acids: CASSEGAGPTDTQYF. DNA for the CDR3: TGTGCCAGCAGTGAAGGAGCGGGACCCACAGATACGCAGTATTTT.

V usage is TRBV4-2 and J usage is TRBJ2-7; possibly TRBD2 for D (5 bases). The CDR3 runs to 14 residues. V lost 6 bases, J lost 2 bases, and 14 bases lay in between. CDR1 is LGHNA and CDR2 is YNFKEQ in the germline V gene. CDR3 sequence: CASSPSSGTYEQYF. CDR3 nucleotide sequence: TGTGCCAGCAGTCCGAGCAGCGGAACCTACGAGCAGTACTTC.

This clone showed up just a few times. The chain links TRBV19 to TRBJ1-3; TRBD1 might be the D (6 bases). V lost 8 bases, J lost 0 bases, and 11 bases lay in between. Germline CDR1 LNHDA, CDR2 SQIVND (reference sequence). The CDR3 runs 14 residues. CDR3 nucleotides: TGTGCCAGTGGACAGCCCCGCTCTGGAAACACCATATATTTT. This translates into CASGQPRSGNTIYF.